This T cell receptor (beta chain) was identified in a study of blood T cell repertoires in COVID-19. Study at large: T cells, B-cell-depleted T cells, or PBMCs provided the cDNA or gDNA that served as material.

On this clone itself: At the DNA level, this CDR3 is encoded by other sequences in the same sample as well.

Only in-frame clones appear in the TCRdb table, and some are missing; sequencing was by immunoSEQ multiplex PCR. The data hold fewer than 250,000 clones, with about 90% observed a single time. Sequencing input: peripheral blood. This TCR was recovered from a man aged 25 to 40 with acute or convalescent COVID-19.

DNA of the CDR3: TGTGCCAGCAGCTTAGTGGGCGGGGGGGGCACTGAAGCTTTCTTT. Residues: CASSLVGGGGTEAFF. The rearrangement links TRBV7-8 to TRBJ1-1; TRBD1 is a possible D gene (5 bases). Germline values: CDR1 SGHVS, CDR2 FQNEAQ. V was pared by 1 base and J by 4 bases, with 13 bases between. The CDR3 is 15 residues long.